Listed below are T cell receptor beta chains from one sample, sequenced in a study of T cells in Graves' hyperthyroidism and ophthalmopathy. TCRdb itself ran the multiplex PCR reads through MiXCR, one entry per CDR3 protein. The repertoire holds hundreds of thousands of distinct CDR3 sequences, with around 15% as singletons. Sequencing was carried out using blood. The receptors were gathered from a woman aged 50 to 65 with Graves' ophthalmopathy. Each CDR3 is given with its conserved first and last residue. D genes are given only for firm matches. For some rows the clone size is stated as once, few or many, or as a class when expanded; others skip it.

D: NA
size: NA
J: TRBJ1-4
V: TRBV7-2
CDR3: CASSLAGPKAVASEKLFF
DNA: TGTGCCAGCAGCTTAGCGGGACCCAAAGCGGTAGCGTCTGAAAAACTGTTTTTT

D: NA
size: many
J: TRBJ2-7
V: TRBV29-1
CDR3: CSVILDGKEQYF
DNA: TGCAGCGTCATCCTTGACGGGAAGGAGCAGTACTTC

D: TRBD2
size: once
J: TRBJ2-7
V: TRBV5-1
CDR3: CASSLPTETGTRRYEQYF
DNA: TGCGCCAGCAGCTTGCCTACGGAGACCGGGACTAGAAGGTACGAGCAGTACTTC

D: TRBD2
size: many
J: TRBJ2-3
V: TRBV28
CDR3: CASRRSGLAGSRLSTDTQYF
DNA: TGTGCCAGCAGGAGGTCGGGACTAGCGGGTTCACGCCTTAGCACAGATACGCAGTATTTT

D: NA
size: few
J: TRBJ1-5
V: TRBV20-1
CDR3: CSARADPVYSNQPQHF
DNA: TGCAGTGCTAGGGCAGACCCTGTTTATAGCAATCAGCCCCAGCATTTT

D: NA
size: NA
J: TRBJ1-1
V: TRBV7-9
CDR3: CASSSTGFHTEAFF
DNA: TGTGCCAGCAGCTCGACAGGTTTTCACACTGAAGCTTTCTTT

D: TRBD2
size: many
J: TRBJ2-1
V: TRBV24-1
CDR3: CATSDFTSGSFDEQFF
DNA: TGTGCCACCAGTGACTTTACTAGCGGGAGTTTCGATGAGCAGTTCTTC

D: TRBD2
size: few
J: TRBJ2-3
V: TRBV11-3
CDR3: CASSSPAEGSGASTDTQYF
DNA: TGTGCCAGCAGCTCGCCCGCGGAGGGTAGCGGGGCTAGCACAGATACGCAGTATTTT

D: NA
size: NA
J: TRBJ2-3
V: TRBV5-1
CDR3: CASSQSTGTTDTQYF
DNA: TGCGCCAGCAGCCAATCAACCGGGACTACAGATACGCAGTATTTT

D: NA
size: many
J: TRBJ1-2
V: TRBV6-1
CDR3: CASSYRQGVKYFNYGYTF
DNA: TGTGCCAGCAGTTATCGCCAGGGTGTAAAGTACTTTAACTATGGCTACACCTTC

D: NA
size: many
J: TRBJ1-5
V: TRBV28
CDR3: CASQRYREGRNQPQHF
DNA: TGTGCCAGCCAAAGATACAGGGAGGGGCGCAATCAGCCCCAGCATTTT

D: TRBD2
size: NA
J: TRBJ2-2
V: TRBV12-3/TRBV12-4
CDR3: CASSSGLVIANTGELFF
DNA: TGTGCCAGCAGTTCGGGACTAGTGATTGCGAACACCGGGGAGCTGTTTTTT

D: NA
size: NA
J: TRBJ2-1
V: TRBV29-1
CDR3: CSVEQGRAYEQFF
DNA: TGCAGCGTTGAACAGGGGAGGGCCTATGAGCAGTTCTTC

D: NA
size: NA
J: TRBJ1-1
V: TRBV7-9
CDR3: CASSSRWNTEAFF
DNA: TGTGCCAGCAGCTCTCGATGGAACACTGAAGCTTTCTTT

D: TRBD1
size: many
J: TRBJ2-3
V: TRBV13
CDR3: CASSSATGGGTDTQYF
DNA: TGTGCCAGCAGCTCCGCGACAGGGGGGGGAACAGATACGCAGTATTTT

D: TRBD1
size: once
J: TRBJ2-7
V: TRBV19
CDR3: CASSIRDRGPYEQYF
DNA: TGTGCCAGTAGTATCCGTGACAGGGGACCCTACGAGCAGTACTTC

D: TRBD1
size: many
J: TRBJ2-5
V: TRBV6-5
CDR3: CASSRQGVETQYF
DNA: TGTGCCAGCAGTAGACAGGGCGTGGAGACCCAGTACTTC

D: TRBD1
size: many
J: TRBJ1-1
V: TRBV5-1
CDR3: CASSLRITGGLTEAFF
DNA: TGCGCCAGCAGCTTGAGAATCACAGGGGGCCTCACTGAAGCTTTCTTT

D: TRBD2
size: few
J: TRBJ2-2
V: TRBV28
CDR3: CASSDSGRDNTGELFF
DNA: TGTGCCAGCAGTGATAGCGGGAGGGATAACACCGGGGAGCTGTTTTTT

D: NA
size: many
J: TRBJ1-1
V: TRBV3-1
CDR3: CASSQGTLGGTEAFF
DNA: TGTGCCAGCAGCCAAGGTACGCTTGGGGGGACTGAAGCTTTCTTT

D: NA
size: few
J: TRBJ1-1
V: TRBV7-8
CDR3: CASSLGEMSTEAFF
DNA: TGTGCCAGCAGCTTAGGTGAGATGAGCACTGAAGCTTTCTTT

D: NA
size: NA
J: TRBJ2-2
V: TRBV6-2/TRBV6-3
CDR3: CASRHNPGLNTGELFF
DNA: TGTGCCAGCAGACACAACCCGGGACTTAACACCGGGGAGCTGTTTTTT

D: TRBD1
size: many
J: TRBJ2-7
V: TRBV2
CDR3: CASRGFVTGQGTLSYEQYF
DNA: TGTGCCAGCAGGGGCTTCGTTACAGGACAGGGAACCCTCTCCTACGAGCAGTACTTC

D: TRBD1
size: NA
J: TRBJ1-1
V: TRBV18
CDR3: CASSPGQDPGGAFF
DNA: TGTGCCAGCTCACCGGGACAGGACCCTGGTGGTGCTTTCTTT

D: NA
size: many
J: TRBJ2-1
V: TRBV20-1
CDR3: CSASNRGARSYNEQFF
DNA: TGCAGTGCTAGTAATCGGGGGGCACGCTCCTACAATGAGCAGTTCTTC

D: NA
size: NA
J: TRBJ2-2
V: TRBV5-1
CDR3: CASSMGTGELFF
DNA: TGCGCCAGCAGCATGGGTACCGGGGAGCTGTTTTTT

D: NA
size: few
J: TRBJ1-2
V: TRBV20-1
CDR3: CSARRVGGNYGYTF
DNA: TGCAGTGCTAGGAGGGTGGGGGGTAACTATGGCTACACCTTC

D: TRBD2
size: NA
J: TRBJ2-7
V: TRBV11-2
CDR3: CASSLRLNAGTSGRVYYEQYF
DNA: TGTGCCAGCAGCCTACGTTTAAATGCCGGGACTAGCGGGAGGGTCTACTACGAGCAGTACTTC

D: NA
size: many
J: TRBJ1-1
V: TRBV7-3
CDR3: CASSSHPGGEAFF
DNA: TGTGCCAGCAGCTCACACCCAGGAGGTGAAGCTTTCTTT

D: NA
size: many
J: TRBJ1-5
V: TRBV29-1
CDR3: CSVADKGTGNQPQHF
DNA: TGCAGCGTTGCGGATAAAGGTACCGGCAATCAGCCCCAGCATTTT

D: NA
size: many
J: TRBJ2-6
V: TRBV28
CDR3: CASSLYLSGANVLTF
DNA: TGTGCCAGCAGTTTATACCTCTCTGGGGCCAACGTCCTGACTTTC

D: TRBD2
size: many
J: TRBJ2-1
V: TRBV30
CDR3: CAWSGLAGEIYNEQFF
DNA: TGTGCCTGGAGTGGACTAGCGGGAGAAATCTACAATGAGCAGTTCTTC

D: NA
size: NA
J: TRBJ2-5
V: TRBV6-2/TRBV6-3
CDR3: CAISSQTYNQYF
DNA: TGTGCCATCAGTTCACAAACCTATAACCAGTACTTC

D: NA
size: NA
J: TRBJ1-2
V: TRBV7-9
CDR3: CASSLVLGSGGYTF
DNA: TGTGCCAGCAGCTTAGTTTTAGGGTCGGGTGGCTACACCTTC

D: TRBD2
size: few
J: TRBJ2-1
V: TRBV6-1
CDR3: CASRKGGRSYNEQFF
DNA: TGTGCCAGCAGGAAGGGCGGGAGATCTTACAATGAGCAGTTCTTC

D: NA
size: few
J: TRBJ2-3
V: TRBV5-4
CDR3: CASSLDKSSTDTQYF
DNA: TGTGCCAGCAGCTTGGACAAGTCGAGCACAGATACGCAGTATTTT

D: TRBD1
size: many
J: TRBJ2-1
V: TRBV11-2
CDR3: CASSLVGQGFINEQFF
DNA: TGTGCCAGCAGCTTAGTGGGACAGGGATTTATCAATGAGCAGTTCTTC

D: TRBD2
size: many
J: TRBJ2-1
V: TRBV11-2
CDR3: CASRRTSHYNEQFF
DNA: TGTGCCAGCAGACGGACTAGCCACTACAATGAGCAGTTCTTC

D: NA
size: many
J: TRBJ1-1
V: TRBV18
CDR3: CASSPGGLIEAFF
DNA: TGTGCCAGCTCACCAGGGGGGCTAATTGAAGCTTTCTTT

D: NA
size: few
J: TRBJ1-1
V: TRBV4-2
CDR3: CASSQAGQGTEAFF
DNA: TGTGCCAGCAGCCAAGCAGGGCAAGGCACTGAAGCTTTCTTT

D: NA
size: few
J: TRBJ1-3
V: TRBV6-6
CDR3: CASSYSPPNTIYF
DNA: TGTGCCAGCAGTTACTCCCCGCCCAACACCATATATTTT

D: NA
size: many
J: TRBJ2-7
V: TRBV7-2
CDR3: CASSTGTLTYEQYF
DNA: TGTGCCAGCAGCACCGGGACGCTAACCTACGAGCAGTACTTC

D: NA
size: many
J: TRBJ2-7
V: TRBV6-5
CDR3: CASSYSGPGDSYEQYF
DNA: TGTGCCAGCAGTTACTCTGGGCCGGGGGACTCCTACGAGCAGTACTTC